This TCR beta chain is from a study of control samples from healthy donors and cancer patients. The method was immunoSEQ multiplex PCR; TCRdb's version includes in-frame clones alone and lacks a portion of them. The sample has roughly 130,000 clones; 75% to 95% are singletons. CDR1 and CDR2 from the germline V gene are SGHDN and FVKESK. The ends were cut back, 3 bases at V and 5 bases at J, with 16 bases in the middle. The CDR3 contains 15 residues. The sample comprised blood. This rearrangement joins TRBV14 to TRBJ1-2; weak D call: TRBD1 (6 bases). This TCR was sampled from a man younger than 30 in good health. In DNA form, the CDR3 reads TGTGCCAGCAGCCAGGGGGCGGGGGCCCTTTATGGCTACACCTTC. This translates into CASSQGAGALYGYTF.